This paragraph reports one T cell receptor (beta chain). This specimen belongs to a study of T cell responses to AZD1222 COVID-19 vaccine. The CDR3 has 18 residues. V lost 0 bases and J lost 7; bases outside the gene matches: 14. The germline V gene has CDR1 LNHNV and CDR2 YYDKDF (reference sequence). The method was immunoSEQ multiplex PCR; TCRdb's version includes in-frame clones alone and lacks a portion of them. This table holds about 110,000 clones, 90% to 95% found once. The clonotype was recovered from an adult in good health. The gene calls are TRBV15 and TRBJ1-2; 10 nucleotides match TRBD1. This material consisted of peripheral blood, taken on day 0 of AZD1222 vaccination. The CDR3 sequence: CATSRETVGGQGRLGYTF. The CDR3 nucleotides read TGTGCCACCAGCAGAGAGACGGTGGGGGGACAGGGGCGTCTTGGCTACACCTTC.